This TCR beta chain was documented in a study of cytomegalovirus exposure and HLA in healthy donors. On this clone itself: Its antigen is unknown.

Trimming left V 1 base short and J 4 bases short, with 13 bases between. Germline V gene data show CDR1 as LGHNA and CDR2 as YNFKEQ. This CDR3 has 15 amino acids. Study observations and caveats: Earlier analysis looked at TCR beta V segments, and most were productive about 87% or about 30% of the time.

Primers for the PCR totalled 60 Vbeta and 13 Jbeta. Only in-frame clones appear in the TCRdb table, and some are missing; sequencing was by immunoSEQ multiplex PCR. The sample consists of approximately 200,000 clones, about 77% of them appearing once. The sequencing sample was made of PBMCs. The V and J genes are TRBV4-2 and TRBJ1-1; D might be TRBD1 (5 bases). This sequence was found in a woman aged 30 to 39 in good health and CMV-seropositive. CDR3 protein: CASSQGTGEITEAFF. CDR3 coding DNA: TGTGCCAGCAGCCAAGGTACAGGCGAAATCACTGAAGCTTTCTTT.